This TCR beta chain originates from a study of long-term antiretroviral therapy in people with HIV. CDR1 and CDR2 from the germline V gene are SGHRS and YFSETQ. After removal of 0 bases from V and 6 bases from J, the junction contained 2 bases not matched to a gene. CDR3 size: 15 residues. With survey level as its setting, the immunoSEQ assay was v3.0. Method: immunoSEQ multiplex PCR; TCRdb's copy keeps in-frame clones and lacks some. The sample comprises 20,000 to 25,000 clones, roughly 92% of which are singletons, and around 7.7% rests with the top ten. Each contributor possessed a minimum of one pre-ART and a minimum of two post-ART PBMC samples. There were about 1-11 million cryopreserved PBMC in the samples before DNA extraction.

This TCR came from a woman between 45 and 60 years old with HIV. The input for sequencing was unsorted PBMCs, taken 4.4 years after starting antiretroviral therapy. The V and J genes are TRBV5-1 and TRBJ2-1; 11 nucleotides line up with TRBD1. The DNA for the CDR3 is TGCGCCAGCAGCTTGGCCGGACAGGGGGCCAATGAGCAGTTCTTC. It translates to CASSLAGQGANEQFF.